The clone carrying this TCR beta chain was recorded at least ten times. As yet, its antigen is unknown. Time point denoted: technical triplicate 2. Preparation of the unsorted libraries drew on 2 million PBMCs stored at -80 C. The data stem from a study of neurological immune-mediated disorders. With 10-nucleotide random UMIs, 5'RACE was used to make the cDNA. From the 5' RACE reads, TCRdb called clonotypes with MiXCR, one entry per CDR3 protein. The table includes more than 50,000 distinct CDR3 sequences, 24% detected once. Regarding the study as a whole: Subjects shared no identical expanded-clone CDR3 amino acid sequences, suggesting private TCR-beta repertoires in all groups.

This sequence originates from a man aged 60 to 75 with HTLV-1-associated myelopathy (HAM/TSP). The sequencing sample was made of PBMCs.

The CDR3 sequence is CASSSLGAGNIYGYTF. The CDR3 DNA follows: TGTGCCAGCAGTTCGTTGGGGGCAGGGAATATCTATGGCTACACCTTC. V gene TRBV12-3 or TRBV12-4 combines with J gene TRBJ1-2; weak D call: TRBD1 (6 bases). V was pared by 4 bases and J by 4 bases, with 19 bases between. The CDR3 totals 16 residues.